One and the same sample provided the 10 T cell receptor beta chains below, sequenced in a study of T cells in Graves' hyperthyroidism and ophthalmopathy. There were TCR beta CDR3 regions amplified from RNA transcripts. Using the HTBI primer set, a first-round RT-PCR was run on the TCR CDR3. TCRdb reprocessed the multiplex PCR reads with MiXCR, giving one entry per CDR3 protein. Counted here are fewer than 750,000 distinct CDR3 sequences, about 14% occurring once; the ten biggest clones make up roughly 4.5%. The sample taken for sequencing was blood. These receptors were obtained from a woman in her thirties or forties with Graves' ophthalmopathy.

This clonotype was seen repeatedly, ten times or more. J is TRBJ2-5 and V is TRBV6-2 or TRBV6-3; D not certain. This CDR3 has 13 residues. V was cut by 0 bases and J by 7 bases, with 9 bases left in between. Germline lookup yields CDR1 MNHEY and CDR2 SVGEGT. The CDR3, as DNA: TGTGCCAGCAGTTACTCCCCTCGAGGGACCCAGTACTTC. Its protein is CASSYSPRGTQYF.

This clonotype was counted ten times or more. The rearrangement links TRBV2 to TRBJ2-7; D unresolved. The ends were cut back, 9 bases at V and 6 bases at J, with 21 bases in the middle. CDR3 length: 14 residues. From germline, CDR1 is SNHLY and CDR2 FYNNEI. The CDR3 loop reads CASRRSLVSTEQYF. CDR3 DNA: TGTGCCAGTCGGAGATCGCTAGTGAGTACCGAGCAGTACTTC. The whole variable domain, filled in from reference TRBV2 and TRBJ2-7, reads EPEVTQTPSHQVTQMGQEVILRCVPISNHLYFYWYRQILGQKVEFLVSFYNNEISEKSEIFDDQFSVERPDGSNFTLKIRSTKLEDSAMYFCASRRSLVSTEQYFGPGTRLTVT.

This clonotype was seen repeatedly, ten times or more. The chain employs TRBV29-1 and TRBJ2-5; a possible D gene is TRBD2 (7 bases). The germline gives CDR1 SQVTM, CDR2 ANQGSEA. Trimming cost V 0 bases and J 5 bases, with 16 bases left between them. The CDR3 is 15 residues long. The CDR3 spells CSVEDLAGAGETQYF. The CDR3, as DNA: TGCAGCGTTGAAGATCTGGCGGGGGCCGGTGAGACCCAGTACTTC. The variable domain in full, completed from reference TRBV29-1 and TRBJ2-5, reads SAVISQKPSRDICQRGTSLTIQCQVDSQVTMMFWYRQQPGQSLTLIATANQGSEATYESGFVIDKFPISRPNLTFSTLTVSNMSPEDSSIYLCSVEDLAGAGETQYFGPGTRLLVL.

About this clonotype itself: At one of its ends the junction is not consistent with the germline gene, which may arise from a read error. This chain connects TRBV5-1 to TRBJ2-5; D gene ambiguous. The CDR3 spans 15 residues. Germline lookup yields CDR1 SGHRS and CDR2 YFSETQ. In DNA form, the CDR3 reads TGCGCCAGCAGCTTGAGCCCGGAACAGCAAGTGACCCAGTACTTC. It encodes CASSLSPEQQVTQYF.

CDR3 coding DNA: TGTGCCAGCAGTCTTAGCGGTTCTCGTCTCGAGCAGTACTTC. Its translation is CASSLSGSRLEQYF. This chain links TRBV12-3 or TRBV12-4 with TRBJ2-7; possible D gene TRBD2, 6 bases. V lost 5 bases and J lost 6, with 17 bases in between. The CDR3 is 14 residues long.

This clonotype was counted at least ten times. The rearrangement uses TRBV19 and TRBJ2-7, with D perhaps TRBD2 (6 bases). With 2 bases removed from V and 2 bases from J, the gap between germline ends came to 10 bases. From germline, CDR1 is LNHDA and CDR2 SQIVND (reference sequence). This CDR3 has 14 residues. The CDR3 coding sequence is TGTGCCAGTAGTATACTTGCGGGAACCTACGAGCAGTACTTC. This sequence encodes CASSILAGTYEQYF.

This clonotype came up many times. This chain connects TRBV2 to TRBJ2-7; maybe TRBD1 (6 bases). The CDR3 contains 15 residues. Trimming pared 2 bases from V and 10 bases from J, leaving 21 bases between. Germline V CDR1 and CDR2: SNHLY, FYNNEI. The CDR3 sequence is CASSESRAMGASQYF. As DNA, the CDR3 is TGTGCCAGCAGTGAAAGCCGAGCTATGGGGGCGAGCCAGTACTTC. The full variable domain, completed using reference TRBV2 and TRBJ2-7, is EPEVTQTPSHQVTQMGQEVILRCVPISNHLYFYWYRQILGQKVEFLVSFYNNEISEKSEIFDDQFSVERPDGSNFTLKIRSTKLEDSAMYFCASSESRAMGASQYFGPGTRLTVT.

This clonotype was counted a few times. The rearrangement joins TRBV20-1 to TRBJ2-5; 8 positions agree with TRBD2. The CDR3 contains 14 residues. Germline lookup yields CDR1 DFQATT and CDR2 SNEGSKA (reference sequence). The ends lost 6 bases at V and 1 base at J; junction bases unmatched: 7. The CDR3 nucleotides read TGCAGTGCCCTAGCGGGTTCAGGCCAAGAGACCCAGTACTTC. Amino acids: CSALAGSGQETQYF.

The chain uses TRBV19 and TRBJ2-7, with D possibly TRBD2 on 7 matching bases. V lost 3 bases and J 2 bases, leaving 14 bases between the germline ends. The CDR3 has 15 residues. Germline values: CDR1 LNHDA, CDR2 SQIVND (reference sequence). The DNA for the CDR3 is TGTGCCAGTAGTATTGGGGGGGCGCAGCCCTACGAGCAGTACTTC. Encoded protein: CASSIGGAQPYEQYF.

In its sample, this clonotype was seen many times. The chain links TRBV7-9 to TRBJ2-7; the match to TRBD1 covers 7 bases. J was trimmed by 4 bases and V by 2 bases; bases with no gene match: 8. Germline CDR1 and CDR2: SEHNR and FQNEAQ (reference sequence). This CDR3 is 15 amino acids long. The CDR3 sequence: CASSLRQGFSYEQYF. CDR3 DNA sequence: TGTGCCAGCAGCTTACGACAGGGATTCTCGTACGAGCAGTACTTC.